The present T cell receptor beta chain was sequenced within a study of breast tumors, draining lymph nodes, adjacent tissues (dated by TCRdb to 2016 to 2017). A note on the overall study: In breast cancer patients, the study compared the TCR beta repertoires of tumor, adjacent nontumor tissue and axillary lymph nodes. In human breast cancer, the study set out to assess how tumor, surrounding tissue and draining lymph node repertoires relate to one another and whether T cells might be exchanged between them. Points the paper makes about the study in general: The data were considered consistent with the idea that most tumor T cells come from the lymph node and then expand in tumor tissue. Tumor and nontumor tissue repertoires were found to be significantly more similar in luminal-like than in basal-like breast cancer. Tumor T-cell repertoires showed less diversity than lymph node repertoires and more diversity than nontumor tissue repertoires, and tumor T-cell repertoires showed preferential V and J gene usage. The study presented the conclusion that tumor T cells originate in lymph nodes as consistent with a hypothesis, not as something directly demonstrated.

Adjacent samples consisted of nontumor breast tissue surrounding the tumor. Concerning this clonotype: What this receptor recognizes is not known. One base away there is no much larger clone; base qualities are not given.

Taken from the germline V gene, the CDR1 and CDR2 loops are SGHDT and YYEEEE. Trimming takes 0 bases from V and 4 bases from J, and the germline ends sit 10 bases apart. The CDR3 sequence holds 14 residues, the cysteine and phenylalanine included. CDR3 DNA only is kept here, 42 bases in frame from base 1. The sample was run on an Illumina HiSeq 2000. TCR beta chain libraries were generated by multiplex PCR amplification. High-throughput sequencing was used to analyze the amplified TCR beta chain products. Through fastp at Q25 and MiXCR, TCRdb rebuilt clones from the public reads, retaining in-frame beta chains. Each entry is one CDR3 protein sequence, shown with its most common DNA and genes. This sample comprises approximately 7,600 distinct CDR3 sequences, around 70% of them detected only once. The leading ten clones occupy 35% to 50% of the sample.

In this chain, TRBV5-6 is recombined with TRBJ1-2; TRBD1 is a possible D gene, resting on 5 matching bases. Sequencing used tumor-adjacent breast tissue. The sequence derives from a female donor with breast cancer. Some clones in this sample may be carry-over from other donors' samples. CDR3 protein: CASSLEGLGYGYTF. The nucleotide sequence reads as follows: TGTGCCAGCAGCTTGGAGGGGCTAGGCTATGGCTACACCTTC.